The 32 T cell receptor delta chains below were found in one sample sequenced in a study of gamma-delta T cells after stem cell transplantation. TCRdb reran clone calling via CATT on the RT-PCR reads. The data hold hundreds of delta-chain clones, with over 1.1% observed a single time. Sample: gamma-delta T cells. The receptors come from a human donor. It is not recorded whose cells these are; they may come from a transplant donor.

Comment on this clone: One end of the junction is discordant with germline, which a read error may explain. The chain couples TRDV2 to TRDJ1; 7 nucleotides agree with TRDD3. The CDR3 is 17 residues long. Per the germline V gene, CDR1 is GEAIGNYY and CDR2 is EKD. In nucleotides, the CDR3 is TGTGCCTGTAACACCGTTGTTGGGGATAAAAATGGCCATAAACTTATCTTT. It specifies CACNTVVGDKNGHKLIF.

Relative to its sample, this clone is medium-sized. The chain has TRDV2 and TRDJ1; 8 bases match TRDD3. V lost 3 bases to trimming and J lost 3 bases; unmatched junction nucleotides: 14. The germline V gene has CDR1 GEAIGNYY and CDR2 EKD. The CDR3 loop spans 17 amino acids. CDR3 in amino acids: CACDVLKGDIVSDKLIF. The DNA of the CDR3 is TGTGCCTGTGACGTCCTAAAGGGGGATATTGTATCCGATAAACTCATCTTT.

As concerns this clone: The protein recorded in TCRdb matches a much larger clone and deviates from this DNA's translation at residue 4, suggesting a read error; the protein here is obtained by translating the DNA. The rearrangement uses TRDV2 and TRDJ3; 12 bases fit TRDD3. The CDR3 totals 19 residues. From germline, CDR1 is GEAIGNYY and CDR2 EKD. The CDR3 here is CACGTLLGDTLTGTRQMFF. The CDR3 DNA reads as TGTGCCTGTGGCACCTTACTGGGGGATACCCTAACGGGCACCCGACAGATGTTTTTC.

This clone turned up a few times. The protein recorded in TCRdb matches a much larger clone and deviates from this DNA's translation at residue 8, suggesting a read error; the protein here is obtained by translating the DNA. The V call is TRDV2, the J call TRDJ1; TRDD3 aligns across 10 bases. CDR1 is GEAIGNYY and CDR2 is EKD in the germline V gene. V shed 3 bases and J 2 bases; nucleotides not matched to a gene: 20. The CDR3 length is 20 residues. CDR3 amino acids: CACDPLGDWGIPLRTDKLIF. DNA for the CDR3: TGTGCCTGTGACCCCCTGGGGGACTGGGGGATTCCCTTAAGGACCGATAAACTCATCTTT.

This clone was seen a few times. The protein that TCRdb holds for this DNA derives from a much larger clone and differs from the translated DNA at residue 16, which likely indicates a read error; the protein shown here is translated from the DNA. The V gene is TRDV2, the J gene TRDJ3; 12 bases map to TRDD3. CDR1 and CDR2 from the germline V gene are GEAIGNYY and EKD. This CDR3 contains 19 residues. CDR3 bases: TGTGCCTGTGACACCTTACTGGGGGATACCCTAACGGGCACCCGACGGATGTTTTTC. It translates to CACDTLLGDTLTGTRRMFF.

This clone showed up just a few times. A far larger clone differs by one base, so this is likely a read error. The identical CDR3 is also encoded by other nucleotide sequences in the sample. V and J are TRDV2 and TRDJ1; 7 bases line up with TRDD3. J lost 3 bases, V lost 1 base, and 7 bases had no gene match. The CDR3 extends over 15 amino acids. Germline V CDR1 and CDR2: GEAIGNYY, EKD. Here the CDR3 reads CACDTLGDRPDKLIF. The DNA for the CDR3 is TGTGCCTGTGACACTCTAGGGGATAGGCCCGATAAACTCATCTTT.

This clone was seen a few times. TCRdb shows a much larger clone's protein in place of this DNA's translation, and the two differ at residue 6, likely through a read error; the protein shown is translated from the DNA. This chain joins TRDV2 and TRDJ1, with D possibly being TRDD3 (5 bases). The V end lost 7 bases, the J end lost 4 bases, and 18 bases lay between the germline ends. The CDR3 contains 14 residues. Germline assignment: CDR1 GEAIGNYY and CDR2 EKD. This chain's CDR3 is CACDVPGALDKLIF. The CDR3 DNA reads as TGTGCCTGCGACGTACCGGGGGCCCTCGATAAACTCATCTTT.

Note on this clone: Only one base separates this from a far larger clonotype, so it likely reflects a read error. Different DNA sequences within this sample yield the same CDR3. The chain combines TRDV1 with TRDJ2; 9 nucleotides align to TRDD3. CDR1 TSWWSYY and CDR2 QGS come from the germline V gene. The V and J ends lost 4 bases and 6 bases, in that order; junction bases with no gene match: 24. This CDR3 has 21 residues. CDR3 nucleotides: TGTGCTCTTGGGGGAAAGCTACTTGCCGGGGGATACAAGCGGAAGGCAGCACAACTCTTCTTT. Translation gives CALGGKLLAGGYKRKAAQLFF.

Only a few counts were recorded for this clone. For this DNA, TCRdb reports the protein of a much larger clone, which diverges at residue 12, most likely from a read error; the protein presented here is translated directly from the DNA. The CDR3 DNA follows: TGTGCCTGTGACACCGGTTGGGGCTCCAGCTGGGGCACCCGACAGATGTTTTTC. As protein: CACDTGWGSSWGTRQMFF. The chain recombines TRDV2 with TRDJ3; D perhaps matches TRDD3 (6 bases). The CDR3 runs 18 residues. From germline, CDR1 is GEAIGNYY and CDR2 EKD.

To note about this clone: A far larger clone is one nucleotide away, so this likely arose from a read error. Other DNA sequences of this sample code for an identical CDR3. CDR3 sequence: CACDTVLGTPGVYTDKLIF. The CDR3 DNA follows: TGTGCCTGTGACACCGTACTGGGGACCCCGGGGGTGTACACAGATAAACTCATCTTT. J is TRDJ1 and V is TRDV2, with 7 bases matching TRDD3. The CDR3 extends over 19 amino acids. CDR1 GEAIGNYY and CDR2 EKD come from the germline V gene.

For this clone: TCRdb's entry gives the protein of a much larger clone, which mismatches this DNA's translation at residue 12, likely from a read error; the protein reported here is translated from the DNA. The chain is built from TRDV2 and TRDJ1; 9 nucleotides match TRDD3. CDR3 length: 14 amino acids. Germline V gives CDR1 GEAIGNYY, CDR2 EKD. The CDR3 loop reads CACGTGGNTDKPIF. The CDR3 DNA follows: TGTGCCTGTGGTACTGGGGGAAACACCGATAAACCCATCTTT.

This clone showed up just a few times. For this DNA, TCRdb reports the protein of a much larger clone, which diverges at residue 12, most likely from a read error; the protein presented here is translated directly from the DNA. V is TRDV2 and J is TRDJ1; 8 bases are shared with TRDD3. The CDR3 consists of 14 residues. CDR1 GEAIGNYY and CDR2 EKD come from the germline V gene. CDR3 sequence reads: CACDPVGDPDKPIF. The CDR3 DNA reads TGTGCCTGTGACCCAGTGGGGGATCCCGATAAACCCATCTTT.

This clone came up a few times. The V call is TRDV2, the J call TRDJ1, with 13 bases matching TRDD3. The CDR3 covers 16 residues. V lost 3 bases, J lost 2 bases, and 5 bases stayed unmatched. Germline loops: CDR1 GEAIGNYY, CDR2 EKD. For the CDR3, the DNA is TGTGCCTGTGACGCCGTACTGGGGGATACGACCGATAAACTCATCTTT. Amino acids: CACDAVLGDTTDKLIF.

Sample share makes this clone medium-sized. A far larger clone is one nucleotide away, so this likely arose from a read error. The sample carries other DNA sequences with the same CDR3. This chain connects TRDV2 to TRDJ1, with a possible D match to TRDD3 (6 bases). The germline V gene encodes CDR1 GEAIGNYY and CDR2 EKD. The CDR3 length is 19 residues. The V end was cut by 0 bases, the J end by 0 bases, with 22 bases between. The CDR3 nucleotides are TGTGCCTGTGACACCGTTAGCCTAGGGGATCGGGAGGACACCGATAAACTCATCTTT. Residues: CACDTVSLGDREDTDKLIF.

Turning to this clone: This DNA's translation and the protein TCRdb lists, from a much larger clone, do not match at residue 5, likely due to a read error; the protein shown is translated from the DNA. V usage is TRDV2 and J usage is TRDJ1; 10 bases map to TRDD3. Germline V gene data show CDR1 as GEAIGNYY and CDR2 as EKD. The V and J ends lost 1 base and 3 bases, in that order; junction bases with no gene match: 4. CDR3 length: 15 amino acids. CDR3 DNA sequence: TGTGCCTGTGACACTCTGGGGGATAGATCCGATAAACTCATCTTT. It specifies CACDTLGDRSDKLIF.

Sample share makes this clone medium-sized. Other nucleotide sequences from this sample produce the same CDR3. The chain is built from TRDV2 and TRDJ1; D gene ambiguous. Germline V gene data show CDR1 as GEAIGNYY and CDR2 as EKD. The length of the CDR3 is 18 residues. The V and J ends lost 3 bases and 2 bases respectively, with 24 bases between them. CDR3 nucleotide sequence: TGTGCCTGTGACCCCTTGAGGACCTATCCAAACTTTACCGATAAACTCATCTTT. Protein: CACDPLRTYPNFTDKLIF.

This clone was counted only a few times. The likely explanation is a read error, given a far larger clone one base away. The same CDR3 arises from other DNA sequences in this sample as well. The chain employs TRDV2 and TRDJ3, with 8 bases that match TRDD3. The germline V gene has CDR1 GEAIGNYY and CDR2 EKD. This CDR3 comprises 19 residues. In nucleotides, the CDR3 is TGTGCCTGTGACACCCTTGGGGATACTAGCTCCTGGGACACCCGACAAATGTTTTTC. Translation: CACDTLGDTSSWDTRQMFF.

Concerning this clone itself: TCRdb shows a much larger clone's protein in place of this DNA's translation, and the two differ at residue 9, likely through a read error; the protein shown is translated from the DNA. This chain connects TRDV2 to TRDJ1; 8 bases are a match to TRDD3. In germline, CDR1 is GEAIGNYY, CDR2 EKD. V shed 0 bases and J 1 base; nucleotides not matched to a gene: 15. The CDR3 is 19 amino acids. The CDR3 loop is CACDTLLGGTPTGTDKLIF. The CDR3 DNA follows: TGTGCCTGTGACACCTTACTGGGGGGTACGCCTACGGGCACCGATAAACTCATCTTT.

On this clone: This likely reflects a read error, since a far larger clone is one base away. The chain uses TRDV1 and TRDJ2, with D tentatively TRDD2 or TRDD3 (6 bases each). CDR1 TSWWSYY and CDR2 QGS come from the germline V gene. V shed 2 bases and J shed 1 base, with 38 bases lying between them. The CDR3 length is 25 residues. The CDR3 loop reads CALGENPTRTVLILGYRLLTAQLFF. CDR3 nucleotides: TGTGCTCTTGGGGAAAATCCTACTAGGACTGTCCTAATTCTAGGATACCGCCTTTTGACAGCACAACTCTTCTTT.

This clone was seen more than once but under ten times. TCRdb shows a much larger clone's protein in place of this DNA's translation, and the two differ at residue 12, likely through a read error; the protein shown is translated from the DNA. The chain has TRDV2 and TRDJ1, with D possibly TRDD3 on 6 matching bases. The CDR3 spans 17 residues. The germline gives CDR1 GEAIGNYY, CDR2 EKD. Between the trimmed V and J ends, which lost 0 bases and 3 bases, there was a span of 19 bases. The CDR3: CACDTVVRGSSADKLIF. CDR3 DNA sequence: TGTGCCTGTGACACCGTCGTTAGGGGATCCAGCGCCGATAAACTCATCTTT.

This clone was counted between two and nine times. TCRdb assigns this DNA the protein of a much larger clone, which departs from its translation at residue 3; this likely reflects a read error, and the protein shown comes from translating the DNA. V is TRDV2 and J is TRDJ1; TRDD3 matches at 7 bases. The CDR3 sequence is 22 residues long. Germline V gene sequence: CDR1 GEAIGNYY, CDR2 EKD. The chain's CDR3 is CARDTYWGDESDSLARFDKLIF. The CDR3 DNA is TGTGCCCGTGACACATACTGGGGTGATGAGTCGGATTCGCTAGCTCGCTTCGATAAACTCATCTTT.

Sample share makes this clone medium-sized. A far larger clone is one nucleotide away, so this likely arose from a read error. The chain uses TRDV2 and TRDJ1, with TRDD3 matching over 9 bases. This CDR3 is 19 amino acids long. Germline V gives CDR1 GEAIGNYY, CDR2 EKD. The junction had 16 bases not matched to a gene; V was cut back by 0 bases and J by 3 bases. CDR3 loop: CACDTVSLGDREDADKLIF. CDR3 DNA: TGTGCCTGTGACACCGTTAGCCTGGGGGATCGGGAGGACGCCGATAAACTCATCTTT.

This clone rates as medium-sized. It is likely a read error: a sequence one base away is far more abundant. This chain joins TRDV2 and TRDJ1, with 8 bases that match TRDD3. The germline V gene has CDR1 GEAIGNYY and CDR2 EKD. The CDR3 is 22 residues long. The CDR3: CACDTLPTPLTGGHPYTNKLIF. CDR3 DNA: TGTGCCTGTGACACCTTGCCTACCCCACTTACTGGGGGGCATCCTTACACCAATAAACTCATCTTT.

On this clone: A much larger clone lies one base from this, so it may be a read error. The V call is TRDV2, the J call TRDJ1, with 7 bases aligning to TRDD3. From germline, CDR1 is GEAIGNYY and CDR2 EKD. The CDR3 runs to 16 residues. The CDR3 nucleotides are TGTGCCCGTGATTTTCTGGGGGGGCTGTACACCGATAAACTCATCTTT. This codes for CARDFLGGLYTDKLIF.

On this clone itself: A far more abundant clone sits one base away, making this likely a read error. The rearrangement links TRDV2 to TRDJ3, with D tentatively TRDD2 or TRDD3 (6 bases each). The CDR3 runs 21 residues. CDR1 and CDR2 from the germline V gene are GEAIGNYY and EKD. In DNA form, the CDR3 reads TGTGCCTGTGACACCGTAAGAGGCCCTTCCCAATCTACCTGGGGCACCCGACAGATGTTTTTC. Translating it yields CACDTVRGPSQSTWGTRQMFF.

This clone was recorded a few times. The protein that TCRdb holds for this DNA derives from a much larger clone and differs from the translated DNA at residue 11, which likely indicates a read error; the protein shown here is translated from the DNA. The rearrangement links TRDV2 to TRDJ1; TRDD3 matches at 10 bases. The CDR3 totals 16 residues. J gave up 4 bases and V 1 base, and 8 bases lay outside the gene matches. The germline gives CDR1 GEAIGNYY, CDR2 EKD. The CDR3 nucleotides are TGTGCCTGTGACACGATGGGGGATACAGGTGTCGATAAACTCATCTTT. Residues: CACDTMGDTGVDKLIF.

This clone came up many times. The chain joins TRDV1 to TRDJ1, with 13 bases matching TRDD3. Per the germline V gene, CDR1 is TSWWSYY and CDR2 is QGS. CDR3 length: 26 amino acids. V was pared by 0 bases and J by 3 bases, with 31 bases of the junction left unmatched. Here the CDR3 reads CALGELVSYIPNPPTGGYGRADKLIF. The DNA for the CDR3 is TGTGCTCTTGGGGAACTAGTTAGTTATATCCCGAATCCTCCCACTGGGGGATACGGGCGGGCCGATAAACTCATCTTT.

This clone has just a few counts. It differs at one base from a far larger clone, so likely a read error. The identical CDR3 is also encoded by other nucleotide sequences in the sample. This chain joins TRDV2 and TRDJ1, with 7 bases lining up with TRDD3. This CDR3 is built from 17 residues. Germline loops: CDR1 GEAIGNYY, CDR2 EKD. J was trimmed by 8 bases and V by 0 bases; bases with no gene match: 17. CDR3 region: CACDTVVGDKNGHKLIF. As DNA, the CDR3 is TGTGCCTGTGACACCGTTGTTGGGGATAAAAATGGCCACAAACTCATCTTT.

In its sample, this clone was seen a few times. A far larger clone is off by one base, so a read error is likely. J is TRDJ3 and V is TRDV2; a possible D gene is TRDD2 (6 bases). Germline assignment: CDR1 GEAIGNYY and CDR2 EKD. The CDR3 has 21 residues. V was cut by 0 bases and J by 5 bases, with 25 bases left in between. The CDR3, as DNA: TGTGCCTGTGACACCGTAAGAGGCCCTTCCCAATCTACCCGGGACACCCGACAGATGTTTTTC. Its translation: CACDTVRGPSQSTRDTRQMFF.

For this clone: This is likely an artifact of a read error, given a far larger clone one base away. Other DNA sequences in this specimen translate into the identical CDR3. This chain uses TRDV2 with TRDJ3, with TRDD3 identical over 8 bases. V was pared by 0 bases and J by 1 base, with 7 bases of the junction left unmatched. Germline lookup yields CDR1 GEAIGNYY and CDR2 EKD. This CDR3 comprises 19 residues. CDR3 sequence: CACDTLGDTSSWDTRQMFF. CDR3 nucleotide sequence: TGTGCCTGTGACACCCTTGGGGATACTAGTTCCTGGGACACCCGACAGATGTTTTTC.

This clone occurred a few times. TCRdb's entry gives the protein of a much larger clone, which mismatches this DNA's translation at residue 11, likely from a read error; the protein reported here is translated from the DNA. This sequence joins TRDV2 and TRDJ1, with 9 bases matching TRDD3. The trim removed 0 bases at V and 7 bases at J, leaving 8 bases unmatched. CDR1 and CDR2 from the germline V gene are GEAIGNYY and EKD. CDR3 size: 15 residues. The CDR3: CACDTLGDRDVKLIF. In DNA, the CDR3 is TGTGCCTGTGACACCCTGGGGGATCGAGACGTTAAACTCATCTTT.

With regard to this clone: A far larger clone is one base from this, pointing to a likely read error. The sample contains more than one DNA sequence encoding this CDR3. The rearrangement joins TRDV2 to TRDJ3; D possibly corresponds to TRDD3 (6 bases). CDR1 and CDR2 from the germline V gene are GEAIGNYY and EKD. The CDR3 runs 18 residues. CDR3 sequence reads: CACDTAGVSSWDTRQMFF. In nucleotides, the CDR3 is TGTGCCTGCGACACCGCTGGGGTAAGCTCCTGGGACACCCGACAGATGTTTTTC.